The source of this TCR beta chain is a study of T cell repertoires in cytomegalovirus infection. This clonotype showed up just a few times. Antigen: not known. With V trimmed by 3 bases and J by 3 bases, 10 bases remained unmatched. Germline assignment: CDR1 SGHVT and CDR2 SQSDAQ. The CDR3 runs to 16 residues. Each CDR3 protein is one row after TCRdb ran MiXCR on the reads. The profile shows over 250,000 distinct CDR3 sequences, under 25% of them singletons. The chain uses TRBV7-4 and TRBJ2-7; 8 bases align to TRBD2. This material consisted of cultured PBMCs, taken from culture after CMV antigen stimulation. This sequence originates from a human donor in good health (CMV status not recorded). Some clones in this sample may be carry-over from other donors' samples. In DNA form, the CDR3 reads TGTGCCAGCAGCTTCCGCCGGGAGGGTGGGAACTACGAGCAGTACGTC. Amino acids: CASSFRREGGNYEQYV.